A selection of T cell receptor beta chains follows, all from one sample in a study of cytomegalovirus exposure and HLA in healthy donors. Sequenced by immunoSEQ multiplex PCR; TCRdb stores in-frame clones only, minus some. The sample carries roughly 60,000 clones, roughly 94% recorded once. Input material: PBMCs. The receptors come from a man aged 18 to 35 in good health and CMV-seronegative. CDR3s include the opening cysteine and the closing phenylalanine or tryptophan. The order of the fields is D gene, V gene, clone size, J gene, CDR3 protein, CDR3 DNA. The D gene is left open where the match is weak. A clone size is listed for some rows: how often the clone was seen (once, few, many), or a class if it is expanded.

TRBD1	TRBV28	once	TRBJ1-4	CASRPEGALGEKLFF	TGTGCCAGCAGGCCTGAGGGGGCCCTTGGTGAAAAACTGTTTTTT
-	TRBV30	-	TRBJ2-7	CAWKESGDRYEQYF	TGTGCCTGGAAGGAGTCAGGGGATAGGTACGAGCAGTACTTC
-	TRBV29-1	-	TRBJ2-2	CSVVQEEGNTGELFF	TGCAGCGTTGTCCAGGAAGAGGGGAACACCGGGGAGCTGTTTTTT
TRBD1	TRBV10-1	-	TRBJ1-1	CASSSRTGGTEAFF	TGCGCCAGCAGTTCGAGGACAGGGGGCACTGAAGCTTTCTTT
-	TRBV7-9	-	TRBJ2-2	CASSSSRDSQSGELFF	TGTGCCAGCAGCTCCTCCCGGGACTCCCAATCCGGGGAGCTGTTTTTT
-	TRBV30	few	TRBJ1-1	CAPTGGDTEAFF	TGTGCCCCAACGGGGGGTGACACTGAAGCTTTCTTT
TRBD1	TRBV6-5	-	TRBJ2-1	CASSLTGLREQFF	TGTGCCAGCAGCCTGACAGGGTTGCGGGAGCAGTTCTTC
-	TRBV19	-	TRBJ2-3	CASSIWAGTDTQYF	TGTGCCAGTAGTATTTGGGCGGGAACAGATACGCAGTATTTT
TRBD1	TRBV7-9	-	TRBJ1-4	CASSLFLVGTGEDEKLFF	TGTGCCAGCAGCCTCTTCTTAGTGGGGACAGGGGAGGATGAAAAACTGTTTTTT
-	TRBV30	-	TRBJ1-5	CAWSAHLDQPQHF	TGTGCCTGGAGTGCCCATCTAGATCAGCCCCAGCATTTT
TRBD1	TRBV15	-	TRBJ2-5	CATSRGVGQEETQYF	TGTGCCACCAGCAGAGGGGTTGGACAGGAGGAGACCCAGTACTTC
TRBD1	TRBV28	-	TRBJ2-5	CASSFRQGAETQYF	TGTGCTAGCAGTTTTCGACAGGGGGCAGAGACCCAGTACTTC
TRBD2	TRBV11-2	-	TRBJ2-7	CASSLVLGLAGGEQYF	TGTGCCAGCAGCTTAGTATTGGGGCTAGCGGGAGGTGAGCAGTACTTC
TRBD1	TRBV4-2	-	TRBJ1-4	CASSQDPGTGGLDEKLFF	TGTGCCAGCAGCCAAGACCCCGGGACAGGGGGTTTGGATGAAAAACTGTTTTTT
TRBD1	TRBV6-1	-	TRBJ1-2	CASRSRDRGYGYTF	TGTGCCAGCAGATCCCGGGACAGGGGCTATGGCTACACCTTC
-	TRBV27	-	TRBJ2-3	CASSLTQDTQYF	TGTGCCAGCAGTTTAACACAGGATACGCAGTATTTT
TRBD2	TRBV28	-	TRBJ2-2	CASSPGTSGRITGELFF	TGTGCCAGCAGTCCGGGGACTAGCGGGAGGATTACCGGGGAGCTGTTTTTT
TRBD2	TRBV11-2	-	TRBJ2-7	CASRQVDGRRNF	TGTGCCAGCAGACAAGTCGACGGGAGGCGTAACTTC
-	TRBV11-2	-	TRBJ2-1	CASRGVPLYNEQFF	TGTGCCAGCAGGGGAGTTCCCCTTTACAATGAGCAGTTCTTC
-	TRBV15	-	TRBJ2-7	CATAKLDSISEQYF	TGTGCCACGGCTAAACTGGACTCTATAAGCGAGCAGTACTTC
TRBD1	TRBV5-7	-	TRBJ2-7	CASSPDRGLFYEQYF	TGTGCCAGCAGCCCGGACAGGGGGCTCTTCTACGAGCAGTACTTC
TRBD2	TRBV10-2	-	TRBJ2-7	CASSALAGGTYEQYF	TGCGCCAGCAGTGCATTAGCGGGAGGGACCTACGAGCAGTACTTC
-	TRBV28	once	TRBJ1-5	CASRTSGSNQPQHF	TGTGCCAGCAGGACCTCAGGGTCTAATCAGCCCCAGCATTTT
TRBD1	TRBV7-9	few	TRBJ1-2	CASSLGQGYGYTF	TGTGCCAGCAGCCTAGGACAGGGCTATGGCTACACCTTC
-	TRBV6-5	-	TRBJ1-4	CASSVTVTNEKLFF	TGTGCCAGCAGTGTGACTGTCACTAATGAAAAACTGTTTTTT
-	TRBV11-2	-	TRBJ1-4	CASSYTPGLSKGRNEKLFF	TGTGCCAGCAGCTATACGCCAGGCCTTTCGAAGGGGCGTAATGAAAAACTGTTTTTT
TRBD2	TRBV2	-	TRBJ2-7	CASSVDPPAGGSSEQYF	TGTGCCAGCAGTGTAGACCCTCCGGCGGGAGGCTCGAGTGAGCAGTACTTC
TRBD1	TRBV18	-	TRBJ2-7	CASSPGQGGEQYF	TGTGCCAGCTCACCGGGACAGGGTGGCGAGCAGTACTTC
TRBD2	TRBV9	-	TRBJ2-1	CASSPGTSQYNEQFF	TGTGCCAGCAGTCCCGGGACTAGCCAGTACAATGAGCAGTTCTTC
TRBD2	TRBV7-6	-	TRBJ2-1	CASSLAFLGAGGRSSYNEQFF	TGTGCCAGCAGCTTAGCTTTCCTTGGGGCGGGAGGCAGGAGCTCCTACAATGAGCAGTTCTTC
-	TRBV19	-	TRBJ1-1	CASSPGGARSTEAFF	TGTGCCAGTAGTCCGGGGGGAGCGAGAAGCACTGAAGCTTTCTTT
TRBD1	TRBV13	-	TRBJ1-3	CASSEGTGPGNTIYF	TGTGCCAGCAGCGAGGGGACAGGGCCTGGAAACACCATATATTTT
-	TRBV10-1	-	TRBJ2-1	CASSPGRGKSSYNEQFF	TGCGCCAGCTCACCCGGTAGGGGGAAGAGCTCCTACAATGAGCAGTTCTTC
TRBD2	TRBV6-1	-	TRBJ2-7	CASSQGTSGRASNEQYF	TGTGCCAGCAGTCAAGGGACTAGCGGGAGGGCCTCTAACGAGCAGTACTTC
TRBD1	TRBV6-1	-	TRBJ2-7	CASSEAAGGYEQYF	TGTGCCAGCAGTGAAGCGGCAGGGGGCTACGAGCAGTACTTC
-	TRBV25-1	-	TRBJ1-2	CASSDRGIGGYTF	TGTGCCAGCAGTGACCGAGGGATAGGGGGCTACACCTTC
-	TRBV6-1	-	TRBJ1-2	CASTLDRNYGYTF	TGTGCCAGCACCCTGGACAGAAACTATGGCTACACCTTC
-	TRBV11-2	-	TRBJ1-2	CASSPNTGQLRDYGYTF	TGTGCCAGCAGCCCTAATACAGGACAGCTAAGGGACTATGGCTACACCTTC
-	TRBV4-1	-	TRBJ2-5	CASSQDPTAQETQYF	TGCGCCAGCAGCCAAGACCCGACAGCACAAGAGACCCAGTACTTC
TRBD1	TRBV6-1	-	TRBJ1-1	CASSLTGQLFTEAFF	TGTGCCAGCAGCCTTACGGGACAGCTATTCACTGAAGCTTTCTTT
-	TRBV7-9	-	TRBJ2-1	CASSLVDVRGGEQFF	TGTGCCAGCAGCTTAGTGGACGTGAGGGGAGGTGAGCAGTTCTTC
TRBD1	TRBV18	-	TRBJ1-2	CASSYAEGQGESGYTF	TGTGCCAGCTCATATGCCGAAGGACAGGGGGAATCTGGCTACACCTTC
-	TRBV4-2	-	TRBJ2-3	CASSQSRADTQYF	TGTGCCAGCAGCCAGTCGCGGGCAGATACGCAGTATTTT